The next 16 T cell receptor beta chains were all read from a single sample in a study of shared clonotypes between healthy human individuals. Naive CD8 cells, CD45RO-negative and positively selected for CCR7, excluded terminally differentiated effector memory CD45RA+ cells. The assay was immunoSEQ multiplex PCR, and TCRdb's table has in-frame clones only and misses some. The repertoire holds about 2.1 million clones, 80% to 95% seen once, with 1.5% to 2% in the top ten. Sequenced input: naive CD8+ T cells from PBMCs. The receptors were sampled from a man aged 18 to 35 in good health. Some clones in this sample may be carry-over from other donors' samples.

The V call is TRBV27, the J call TRBJ1-4; TRBD1 matches 7 bases. CDR1 is MNHEY, CDR2 SMNVEV, per germline (reference sequence). With V trimmed by 3 bases and J by 10 bases, 5 bases remained unmatched. The CDR3 runs to 13 residues. The CDR3: CASSLLGTAKLFF. Written as DNA, the CDR3 is TGTGCCAGCAGTTTGCTAGGGACAGCAAAACTGTTTTTT.

J is TRBJ2-7 and V is TRBV7-9, with 9 positions matching TRBD2. CDR3 size: 19 residues. Germline CDR1 is SEHNR and CDR2 is FQNEAQ (reference sequence). The trim removed 4 bases at V and 4 bases at J, leaving 20 bases unmatched. For the CDR3, the DNA is TGTGCCAGCAGCTCCAGGTTAGCGGGAGCTCCTAATTATGGGTACGAGCAGTACTTC. As protein: CASSSRLAGAPNYGYEQYF.

The chain links TRBV7-9 to TRBJ2-7; D might be TRBD1 (6 bases). This CDR3 contains 14 residues. Trimming removed 4 bases from V and 2 bases from J, with 12 bases in between. Germline CDR1 reads SEHNR; CDR2 reads FQNEAQ (reference sequence). DNA of the CDR3: TGTGCCAGCAGCTCTCCTAAGGGGGCCTACGAGCAGTACTTC. Protein sequence: CASSSPKGAYEQYF. The entire variable domain, with the rest obtained from reference TRBV7-9 and TRBJ2-7, is as follows: DTGVSQNPRHKITKRGQNVTFRCDPISEHNRLYWYRQTLGQGPEFLTYFQNEAQLEKSRLLSDRFSAERPKGSFSTLEIQRTEQGDSAMYLCASSSPKGAYEQYFGPGTRLTVT.

The rearrangement links TRBV14 to TRBJ2-3; D gene unclear. The germline gives CDR1 SGHDN, CDR2 FVKESK. Between the trimmed V and J ends, which lost 0 bases and 3 bases, there was a span of 10 bases. The CDR3 consists of 15 residues. The CDR3 loop is CASSQDVRLTDTQYF. The CDR3 DNA reads TGTGCCAGCAGCCAAGACGTCAGACTTACAGATACGCAGTATTTT.

This clone occurred once. This chain uses TRBV9 with TRBJ2-1, with TRBD1 matching 8 bases. After removal of 2 bases from V and 6 bases from J, the junction contained 10 bases not matched to a gene. This CDR3 comprises 16 residues. Per the germline V gene, CDR1 is SGDLS and CDR2 is YYNGEE. CDR3 protein: CASSVLTGEGVNEQFF. The CDR3 bases are TGTGCCAGCAGCGTTTTGACAGGGGAAGGGGTCAATGAGCAGTTCTTC. Full variable domain (missing parts from reference TRBV9 and TRBJ2-1): DSGVTQTPKHLITATGQRVTLRCSPRSGDLSVYWYQQSLDQGLQFLIQYYNGEERAKGNILERFSAQQFPDLHSELNLSSLELGDSALYFCASSVLTGEGVNEQFFGPGTRLTVL.

This chain connects TRBV7-3 to TRBJ1-1, with D unresolved. This CDR3 has 15 residues. Between the trimmed V and J ends, which lost 4 bases and 1 base, there was a span of 13 bases. CDR1 and CDR2 (germline): SGHTA, FQGTGA. Here the CDR3 reads CASSSRGDQNTEAFF. The CDR3 coding sequence is TGTGCCAGCAGCTCCCGCGGGGATCAGAACACTGAAGCTTTCTTT.

The rearrangement uses TRBV6-1 and TRBJ2-2, with TRBD2 matching over 14 bases. The CDR3 totals 15 residues. V was clipped by 3 bases and J by 7 bases; unmatched bases: 1. The V gene's germline CDR1 is MNHNS and CDR2 SASEGT. CDR3 region: CASSEGTSGSGELFF. In DNA, the CDR3 is TGTGCCAGCAGTGAGGGGACTAGCGGGAGCGGGGAGCTGTTTTTT.

This rearrangement joins TRBV27 to TRBJ1-4, with a possible D match to TRBD1 (5 bases). V gave up 4 bases and J gave up 3 bases, with 15 bases separating them. The germline V gene encodes CDR1 MNHEY and CDR2 SMNVEV (reference sequence). CDR3 length: 16 residues. Written as DNA, the CDR3 is TGTGCCAGCAGTTCCCTTTCGGGGCTTGCTAATGAAAAACTGTTTTTT. This gives the protein CASSSLSGLANEKLFF.

This chain joins TRBV4-1 and TRBJ2-2; no firm D call. The CDR3 is made up of 14 amino acids. Trimming took 0 bases from V and 6 from J, leaving 8 bases between them. Germline V gives CDR1 MGHRA, CDR2 YSYEKL. The CDR3 sequence is CASSQEHTSGELFF. CDR3 DNA sequence: TGCGCCAGCAGCCAAGAACACACGTCCGGGGAGCTGTTTTTT.

The chain combines TRBV7-9 with TRBJ1-2; D gene uncertain. This CDR3 is 14 amino acids long. The germline gives CDR1 SEHNR, CDR2 FQNEAQ (reference sequence). The V gene lost 0 bases and the J gene lost 4 bases, with 9 bases spanning the gap. The DNA of the CDR3 is TGTGCCAGCAGCTTAGCCGAAGAAATCTATGGCTACACCTTC. This gives the protein CASSLAEEIYGYTF.

The chain joins TRBV4-1 to TRBJ2-1; D is uncertain. This CDR3 spans 14 amino acids. Trimming removed 3 bases at V and 10 bases at J, with 16 bases between. Germline-derived CDR1 and CDR2 are MGHRA and YSYEKL. The CDR3 nucleotides read TGCGCCAGCAGCCATCATACGAGCAAACTCGAGCAGTTCTTC. As protein: CASSHHTSKLEQFF.

The chain uses TRBV28 and TRBJ1-1, with a possible D match to TRBD1 (6 bases). This CDR3 contains 13 residues. Germline V lookup: CDR1 MDHEN, CDR2 SYDVKM. V was pared by 6 bases and J by 8 bases, with 16 bases between. DNA for the CDR3: TGTGCCAGCAGCCCGCGGGTAAGGGGGGAAGCTTTCTTT. Its protein product is CASSPRVRGEAFF.

This chain connects TRBV10-3 to TRBJ2-2; the D gene is possibly TRBD2 (6 bases). The germline V and J ends were trimmed by 0 bases and 4 bases, with 18 bases remaining between them. CDR1 is ENHRY, CDR2 SYGVKD, per germline. The length of the CDR3 is 18 residues. CDR3 region: CAISESRTEGFGTGELFF. The DNA for the CDR3 is TGTGCCATCAGTGAGTCGAGGACGGAGGGGTTCGGCACCGGGGAGCTGTTTTTT.

This rearrangement joins TRBV9 to TRBJ2-2, with D perhaps TRBD1 (5 bases). The CDR3 runs to 13 residues. V lost 3 bases and J 5 bases, leaving 8 bases between the germline ends. CDR1 is SGDLS, CDR2 YYNGEE, per germline. CDR3 nucleotide sequence: TGTGCCAGCAGCGAGGACATTACCGGGGAGCTGTTTTTT. It is translated as CASSEDITGELFF.

This chain uses TRBV5-4 with TRBJ1-1, with TRBD1 matching over 8 bases. Germline V gene lookup returns CDR1 SGHNT and CDR2 YYREEE (reference sequence). The ends lost 5 bases at V and 0 bases at J; junction bases unmatched: 12. This CDR3 spans 17 amino acids. CDR3 loop: CASSEGDRLPMNTEAFF. The CDR3 bases are TGTGCCAGCAGTGAGGGGGACAGGCTACCGATGAACACTGAAGCTTTCTTT.

V and J are TRBV25-1 and TRBJ1-5; the match to TRBD1 covers 9 bases. In germline, CDR1 is MGHDK, CDR2 SYGVNS. The V gene end was trimmed by 2 bases and the J gene end by 6 bases; junction bases not matched to a gene: 5. There are 15 residues in the CDR3. CDR3 bases: TGTGCCAGCAGTGAAAGGGGGACAGGGATTCAGCCCCAGCATTTT. Protein product: CASSERGTGIQPQHF. The variable domain in full, completed from reference TRBV25-1 and TRBJ1-5, reads EADIYQTPRYLVIGTGKKITLECSQTMGHDKMYWYQQDPGMELHLIHYSYGVNSTEKGDLSSESTVSRIRTEHFPLTLESARPSHTSQYLCASSERGTGIQPQHFGDGTRLSIL.